The TCR beta chain described here comes from a study of multiple sclerosis patients with progressive multifocal leukoencephalopathy. The germline CDR1 and CDR2 sequences are LGHNA and YSLEER. The V gene end was trimmed by 3 bases and the J gene end by 3 bases; junction bases not matched to a gene: 2. The CDR3 extends over 16 amino acids. Time point meaning: roughly 13 months of natalizumab therapy. Multiple sclerosis patients on natalizumab who never developed PML served as longitudinally sampled controls. Clones were sequenced by immunoSEQ multiplex PCR, and TCRdb holds only the in-frame ones, with some missing. This table holds about 25,000 clones, around 93% found once. The count of this clone is one.

The input for sequencing was PBMCs, taken from a patient treated with natalizumab. The rearrangement joins TRBV4-3 to TRBJ2-6; 10 positions match TRBD1. This TCR derives from a man aged 25 to 45 with multiple sclerosis. The CDR3 protein is CASSQTGGSGANVLTF. The CDR3 DNA is TGCGCCAGCAGCCAGACAGGGGGCAGTGGGGCCAACGTCCTGACTTTC.